Presented here are 27 T cell receptor beta chains from one specimen sequenced in a study of T cell repertoires in cytomegalovirus infection. For these receptors, no antigen is known. Via MiXCR, TCRdb re-called the reads, giving one row per CDR3 protein. The table lists tens of thousands of distinct CDR3 sequences, roughly 20% of them singletons. Source: CD8+ T cells from cultured PBMCs, taken from culture after CMV antigen stimulation. The receptors shown here come from a human donor in good health (CMV status not recorded). Some clones in this sample may be carry-over from other donors' samples.

This clonotype came up a few times. This chain joins TRBV7-6 and TRBJ2-1; 7 positions match TRBD2. Germline CDR1 and CDR2: SGHVS and FNYEAQ. The CDR3 is 16 amino acids. Trimming took 5 bases from V and 2 from J; bases not matched to a gene: 9. The CDR3: CASSHHGGRAYNEQFF. The CDR3 DNA follows: TGTGCCAGCAGCCATCATGGGGGGAGGGCCTACAATGAGCAGTTCTTC. The whole variable domain, filled in from reference TRBV7-6 and TRBJ2-1, reads GAGVSQSPRYKVTKRGQDVALRCDPISGHVSLYWYRQALGQGPEFLTYFNYEAQQDKSGLPNDRFSAERPEGSISTLTIQRTEQRDSAMYRCASSHHGGRAYNEQFFGPGTRLTVL.

This clonotype was counted a few times. The chain carries TRBV15 and TRBJ2-1; TRBD1 matches 7 bases. Germline CDR1 LNHNV, CDR2 YYDKDF (reference sequence). This CDR3 is built from 17 residues. V lost 3 bases and J lost 2; bases outside the gene matches: 10. The DNA of the CDR3 is TGTGCCACCAGCAGCGCGCCCGGACAGGTCACCTACAATGAGCAGTTCTTC. Its translation is CATSSAPGQVTYNEQFF.

The J gene is TRBJ2-7, the V gene TRBV4-3; no definite D call. Trimming removed 0 bases from V and 1 base from J, with 10 bases in between. Per the germline V gene, CDR1 is LGHNA and CDR2 is YSLEER. This CDR3 has 15 amino acids. The CDR3: CASSQDRWVSYEQYF. DNA for the CDR3: TGCGCCAGCAGCCAAGATCGGTGGGTTTCCTACGAGCAGTACTTC.

The V and J genes are TRBV11-2 and TRBJ2-1; D remains ambiguous. The CDR3 totals 15 residues. CDR1 SGHAT and CDR2 FQNNGV come from the germline V gene. V lost 4 bases to trimming and J lost 9 bases, with 19 bases between them. For the CDR3, the DNA is TGTGCCAGCAGCTACAACCGGGCTTCCACCGGTGAGCAGTTCTTC. Its translation: CASSYNRASTGEQFF.

This rearrangement joins TRBV2 to TRBJ1-5, with D possibly being TRBD1 (5 bases). Trimming took off 7 bases at V and 5 bases at J, with 15 bases between the two ends. Germline V CDR1 and CDR2: SNHLY, FYNNEI. The CDR3 extends over 14 amino acids. The CDR3 region is CASNPGRGDQPQHF. The CDR3 DNA reads as TGTGCCAGCAATCCGGGACGGGGGGATCAGCCCCAGCATTTT.

With respect to this clonotype: One end of the junction varies from germline; a read error may be responsible. V usage is TRBV9 and J usage is TRBJ1-4; D is perhaps TRBD1 (6 bases). There are 14 residues in the CDR3. The germline gives CDR1 SGDLS, CDR2 YYNGEE. CDR3 residues: CASSVEGGLEKLSF. Here the CDR3 DNA reads TGTGCCAGCAGCGTAGAAGGGGGTTTGGAAAAACTGTCTTTT.

The V and J genes are TRBV27 and TRBJ2-1; TRBD1 aligns across 8 bases. CDR1 and CDR2 from the germline V gene are MNHEY and SMNVEV (reference sequence). J gave up 4 bases and V 5 bases, and 10 bases lay outside the gene matches. This CDR3 spans 16 amino acids. The CDR3 nucleotides are TGTGCCAGCAGTCTCCGGACAGGGCCATATTACAATGAGCAGTTCTTC. It codes for CASSLRTGPYYNEQFF.

In its sample, this clonotype was seen a few times. The chain joins TRBV7-9 to TRBJ2-1; 7 bases are shared with TRBD2. The CDR3 covers 14 residues. From germline, CDR1 is SEHNR and CDR2 FQNEAQ (reference sequence). Unmatched junction bases numbered 7, after V lost 3 bases and J lost 8 bases. This CDR3 reads CASSLAGRRDEQFF. The DNA of the CDR3 is TGTGCCAGCAGCTTGGCCGGGAGGCGGGATGAGCAGTTCTTC.

The V call is TRBV27, the J call TRBJ1-1; 9 bases match TRBD1. Looked up from germline, CDR1 is MNHEY and CDR2 is SMNVEV (reference sequence). The junction had 4 bases not matched to a gene; V was cut back by 3 bases and J by 8 bases. The CDR3 spans 13 residues. In DNA form, the CDR3 reads TGTGCCAGCAGTTTTACAGGGGGCAGGGAAGCTTTCTTT. Translation: CASSFTGGREAFF.

The chain has TRBV7-6 and TRBJ1-1; D remains unclear. The CDR3 is made up of 13 amino acids. Between the trimmed V and J ends, which lost 1 base and 8 bases, there was a span of 11 bases. CDR1 is SGHVS, CDR2 FNYEAQ, per germline. CDR3 nucleotides: TGTGCCAGCAGCTTAGGATTTGGATGGGAAGCTTTCTTT. Residues: CASSLGFGWEAFF.

Only one count was recorded for this clonotype. This chain uses TRBV12-5 with TRBJ2-7, with D maybe TRBD2 (6 bases). The CDR3 is 20 amino acids. Trimming removed 1 base at V and 4 bases at J, with 29 bases between. The germline V gene has CDR1 LGHNT and CDR2 FRNRAP. The CDR3 nucleotides are TGTGCTAGTGGTTTGGACGAAACCCCTCCACGGGAGATAAAGGGATACGAGCAGTACTTC. Translation: CASGLDETPPREIKGYEQYF.

The chain carries TRBV4-3 and TRBJ2-1; maybe TRBD2 (5 bases). V dropped 6 bases and J dropped 9 bases, with 24 bases sitting between them. The germline V gene has CDR1 LGHNA and CDR2 YSLEER. CDR3 length: 16 amino acids. CDR3 amino acids: CASRPQTGSMGSEQFF. In DNA, the CDR3 is TGCGCCAGCAGGCCCCAAACCGGGTCGATGGGGAGTGAGCAGTTCTTC.

The gene calls are TRBV28 and TRBJ1-5; no firm D call. Germline CDR1 is MDHEN and CDR2 is SYDVKM. CDR3 length equals 16 residues. Between the trimmed V and J ends, which lost 4 bases and 0 bases, there was a span of 13 bases. The CDR3 DNA follows: TGTGCCAGCAGTTCCTGGACGGACTATAGCAATCAGCCCCAGCATTTT. Protein sequence: CASSSWTDYSNQPQHF. Looking up the rest from reference TRBV28 and TRBJ1-5 gives the full variable domain: DVKVTQSSRYLVKRTGEKVFLECVQDMDHENMFWYRQDPGLGLRLIYFSYDVKMKEKGDIPEGYSVSREKKERFSLILESASTNQTSMYLCASSSWTDYSNQPQHFGDGTRLSIL.

This chain uses TRBV27 with TRBJ2-3; D might be TRBD1 (6 bases). V lost 6 bases and J 6 bases, leaving 13 bases between the germline ends. The CDR3 sequence is 13 residues long. Germline lookup yields CDR1 MNHEY and CDR2 SMNVEV (reference sequence). CDR3 sequence (DNA): TGTGCCAGCAGGGACAGTAGATTTGATACGCAGTATTTT. Translated, it gives CASRDSRFDTQYF.

This clonotype was picked up a small number of times. The chain uses TRBV27 and TRBJ1-5; a possible D gene is TRBD1 (5 bases). The germline V gene encodes CDR1 MNHEY and CDR2 SMNVEV (reference sequence). The CDR3 has 15 residues. V shed 3 bases and J shed 4 bases, with 13 bases lying between them. In nucleotides, the CDR3 is TGTGCCAGCAGTTTGGTGTACAGGTCGAATCAGCCCCAGCATTTT. Translation gives CASSLVYRSNQPQHF.

The rearrangement joins TRBV4-1 to TRBJ2-7; 8 bases are shared with TRBD1. CDR3 length equals 14 residues. V shed 6 bases and J 1 base; nucleotides not matched to a gene: 5. Per the germline V gene, CDR1 is MGHRA and CDR2 is YSYEKL. CDR3 DNA sequence: TGCGCCAGCAGTCCGGGACAGGCTTCCTACGAGCAGTACTTC. Protein: CASSPGQASYEQYF.

The sample holds many counts of this clonotype. As DNA, the CDR3 is TGTGCCAGCAGTTTAGCGCGGGGTATTGGAAACACCATATATTTT. Amino acid sequence: CASSLARGIGNTIYF. V and J are TRBV12-3 or TRBV12-4 and TRBJ1-3; D remains unclear. V was cut by 0 bases and J by 3 bases, with 9 bases left in between. The CDR3 covers 15 residues.

This clonotype was detected only a few times. J is TRBJ1-5 and V is TRBV12-3 or TRBV12-4; perhaps TRBD1 as D (5 bases). With 5 bases removed from V and 6 bases from J, the gap between germline ends came to 23 bases. The CDR3 consists of 17 residues. In nucleotides, the CDR3 is TGTGCCAGCAGTCGGTCAGGGACGCGGGGACTCCGTCAGCCCCAGCATTTT. This translates into CASSRSGTRGLRQPQHF.

This clonotype was counted only a few times. The CDR3 nucleotides are TGTGCCAGCACCAATTTGCCGGGGCCTAGCACAGATACGCAGTATTTT. It is translated as CASTNLPGPSTDTQYF. This sequence joins TRBV6-8 and TRBJ2-3; the D gene could be TRBD1 or TRBD2 (5 bases each). This CDR3 has 16 amino acids. Germline V gene sequence: CDR1 MNHGY, CDR2 SAAAGT. V dropped 7 bases and J dropped 0 bases, with 17 bases sitting between them.

Many counts were recorded for this clonotype. This chain uses TRBV7-9 with TRBJ1-1; D is undetermined. Trimming left V 5 bases short and J 7 bases short, with 17 bases between. This CDR3 spans 14 amino acids. Germline assignment: CDR1 SEHNR and CDR2 FQNEAQ (reference sequence). CDR3: CASSVTGSQYEAFF. DNA for the CDR3: TGTGCCAGCAGCGTTACCGGGTCCCAGTATGAAGCTTTCTTT. The whole variable domain, filled in from reference TRBV7-9 and TRBJ1-1, reads DTGVSQNPRHKITKRGQNVTFRCDPISEHNRLYWYRQTLGQGPEFLTYFQNEAQLEKSRLLSDRFSAERPKGSFSTLEIQRTEQGDSAMYLCASSVTGSQYEAFFGQGTRLTVV.

The V gene is TRBV7-9, the J gene TRBJ2-4; possible D gene TRBD1, 5 bases. Germline-derived CDR1 and CDR2 are SEHNR and FQNEAQ (reference sequence). The CDR3 runs 15 residues. Trimming stripped 1 base from V and 1 base from J, with 8 bases between. In nucleotides, the CDR3 is TGTGCCAGCAGCTTAGAAAGGGGCGCCAAAAACATTCAGTACTTC. Residues: CASSLERGAKNIQYF.

This clonotype has ten or more counts. The chain links TRBV7-2 to TRBJ2-1; D perhaps matches TRBD2 (6 bases). The length of the CDR3 is 16 residues. V dropped 5 bases and J dropped 4 bases, with 18 bases sitting between them. Germline assignment: CDR1 SGHTA and CDR2 FQGNSA. The CDR3 sequence is CASSAGRAGSYNEQFF. The CDR3 DNA follows: TGTGCCAGCAGCGCTGGGCGCGCGGGGAGTTACAATGAGCAGTTCTTC.

The chain combines TRBV20-1 with TRBJ2-7; TRBD2 agrees at 13 bases. After removal of 0 bases from V and 5 bases from J, the junction contained 7 bases not matched to a gene. The CDR3 loop spans 16 amino acids. Germline assignment: CDR1 DFQATT and CDR2 SNEGSKA (reference sequence). The CDR3 is CSARDIEGLAGDEQYF. In nucleotides, the CDR3 is TGCAGTGCTAGAGATATCGAAGGACTAGCGGGAGACGAGCAGTACTTC.

The sample holds a few counts of this clonotype. V gene TRBV7-2 combines with J gene TRBJ2-7; the D is unclear. V shed 4 bases and J shed 0 bases, with 4 bases lying between them. The CDR3 is made up of 12 amino acids. Germline V lookup: CDR1 SGHTA, CDR2 FQGNSA. CDR3 nucleotide sequence: TGTGCCAGCAGCTCATACTCCTACGAGCAGTACTTC. This translates into CASSSYSYEQYF.

The chain carries TRBV7-2 and TRBJ2-5; possible D gene TRBD2, 5 bases. Germline CDR1 SGHTA, CDR2 FQGNSA. Trimming removed 5 bases at V and 4 bases at J, with 11 bases between. There are 13 residues in the CDR3. The CDR3 DNA is TGTGCCAGCAGCGCCCTACTAGGAGAGACCCAGTACTTC. This gives the protein CASSALLGETQYF.

The V and J genes are TRBV7-1 and TRBJ2-5; D is uncertain. TRBV7-1 counts as an open reading frame of uncertain function. V was cut by 3 bases and J by 10 bases, with 9 bases left in between. This CDR3 is built from 11 residues. Here the CDR3 reads CASSSVWDQYF. The CDR3 DNA reads TGTGCCAGCAGCTCCGTTTGGGACCAGTACTTC.

This clonotype has only a few counts. The V call is TRBV7-9, the J call TRBJ2-1; possibly TRBD1 or TRBD2 for D (5 bases each). Trimming removed 5 bases at V and 9 bases at J, with 23 bases between. The CDR3 spans 16 residues. CDR1 and CDR2 (germline): SEHNR, FQNEAQ (reference sequence). Here the CDR3 reads CASSAPGTNPSTEQFF. CDR3 DNA sequence: TGTGCCAGCAGCGCTCCCGGGACCAACCCAAGCACTGAGCAGTTCTTC.